One sample yielded the 28 T cell receptor beta chains listed below, sequenced in a study of T cell changes during pregnancy in multiple sclerosis. Assay: immunoSEQ multiplex PCR; the TCRdb copy retains only in-frame clones and omits some. In the table there are roughly 26,000 clones, about 88% of which are singletons. Sequenced material: CD8+ T cells from peripheral blood mononuclear cells, taken in the second trimester of pregnancy. The source is a female donor with multiple sclerosis, enrolled in a pregnancy study.

The V and J genes are TRBV27 and TRBJ2-7, with D possibly TRBD2 on 7 matching bases. CDR3 size: 14 residues. Trimming removed 7 bases at V and 5 bases at J, with 18 bases between. Germline CDR1 MNHEY, CDR2 SMNVEV (reference sequence). The CDR3 DNA is TGTGCCAGCACCCGAGGGGGGGGGAGCCACGAGCAGTACTTC. Translation: CASTRGGGSHEQYF.

CDR3 nucleotides: TGTGCCAGCAGCTTGGAGAGGGGAGGGAACTATGGCTACACCTTC. It codes for CASSLERGGNYGYTF. The rearrangement uses TRBV5-5 and TRBJ1-2; possibly TRBD1 for D (5 bases). CDR3 length: 15 amino acids. V was shortened by 0 bases and J by 2 bases, with 11 bases between the two germline ends. Germline CDR1 reads SGHKS; CDR2 reads YYEKEE (reference sequence).

The J gene is TRBJ2-1, the V gene TRBV9, with TRBD2 matching over 12 bases. CDR1 SGDLS and CDR2 YYNGEE come from the germline V gene. The CDR3 length is 14 residues. After removal of 4 bases from V and 8 bases from J, the junction contained 4 bases not matched to a gene. The CDR3 DNA follows: TGTGCCAGCAGCCGTCGACTAGCGGGAGATGAGCAGTTCTTC. Translated: CASSRRLAGDEQFF.

This clone occurred a few times. The chain employs TRBV29-1 and TRBJ1-4, with 7 bases identical to TRBD1. CDR1 is SQVTM, CDR2 ANQGSEA, per germline. CDR3 size: 14 residues. With 4 bases clipped from V and 1 base from J, the junction kept 3 bases outside the gene matches. In DNA, the CDR3 is TGCAGCGTTGCGAGACAGGGAACTAATGAAAAACTGTTTTTT. This encodes CSVARQGTNEKLFF.

V gene TRBV7-9 combines with J gene TRBJ1-1; 7 nucleotides line up with TRBD1. The CDR3 is 16 residues long. Trimming removed 0 bases from V and 1 base from J; junction bases left unmatched: 5. CDR1 and CDR2 (germline): SEHNR, FQNEAQ (reference sequence). The CDR3 spells CASSLALDRPNTEAFF. DNA for the CDR3: TGTGCCAGCAGCTTAGCCCTGGACAGGCCGAACACTGAAGCTTTCTTT. The full variable domain, completed using reference TRBV7-9 and TRBJ1-1, is DTGVSQNPRHKITKRGQNVTFRCDPISEHNRLYWYRQTLGQGPEFLTYFQNEAQLEKSRLLSDRFSAERPKGSFSTLEIQRTEQGDSAMYLCASSLALDRPNTEAFFGQGTRLTVV.

V gene TRBV5-4 combines with J gene TRBJ2-7; the match to TRBD2 covers 8 bases. Germline V lookup: CDR1 SGHNT, CDR2 YYREEE (reference sequence). This CDR3 comprises 13 residues. V shed 1 base, J shed 6 bases, and the junction held 3 bases outside the gene matches. DNA of the CDR3: TGTGCCAGCAGCTTGTCGGGGACTAGCGAGCAGTACTTC. Translated: CASSLSGTSEQYF.

A single count supports this clone. V gene TRBV23-1 combines with J gene TRBJ1-5; D possibly corresponds to TRBD1 (5 bases). TRBV23-1 is treated as an ORF (open reading frame) with a function not yet certain. Trimming removed 4 bases at V and 0 bases at J, with 16 bases between. The CDR3 is 17 amino acids. CDR3 amino acids: CASSRLKQENSNQPQHF. CDR3 coding DNA: TGCGCCAGCAGTCGCCTCAAACAGGAGAATAGCAATCAGCCCCAGCATTTT.

The CDR3 region has the DNA TGTGCCAGCAGTTTCCCAGCGGGAGGCCGACAGTACTTC. Translation gives CASSFPAGGRQYF. V and J are TRBV27 and TRBJ2-7; 9 positions agree with TRBD2. V trimming: 3 bases; J trimming: 10 bases; junction bases outside the gene matches: 7. Germline V gives CDR1 MNHEY, CDR2 SMNVEV (reference sequence). The CDR3 is made up of 13 amino acids.

The chain carries TRBV21-1 and TRBJ2-5; TRBD1 was called by the table and not checked on the DNA. TRBV21-1 is deemed a pseudogene. The CDR3 loop spans 18 amino acids. The CDR3 is CASSKRGTGDVIQETQYF. CDR3 DNA sequence: TGTGCCAGCAGCAAAAGGGGGACAGGGGACGTGATACAAGAGACCCAGTACTTC.

V and J are TRBV12-5 and TRBJ1-5; no clear D gene. The germline CDR1 and CDR2 sequences are LGHNT and FRNRAP. V lost 5 bases, J lost 4 bases, and 15 bases lay in between. CDR3 length equals 15 residues. CDR3 sequence (DNA): TGTGCTAGTGGTAGGACCCGGGCGGGAAATCAGCCCCAGCATTTT. It is translated as CASGRTRAGNQPQHF.

The chain joins TRBV4-2 to TRBJ2-7; TRBD2 might be the D (6 bases). Germline V gene lookup returns CDR1 LGHNA and CDR2 YNFKEQ. The CDR3 has 14 residues. V was trimmed by 0 bases and J by 5 bases, leaving 11 bases between them. The CDR3 DNA reads as TGTGCCAGCAGCCAAGAACTAGCACTGGACGAGCAGTACTTC. Translated: CASSQELALDEQYF.

The chain has TRBV29-1 and TRBJ2-1; 7 positions agree with TRBD2. Germline CDR1 reads SQVTM; CDR2 reads ANQGSEA. The CDR3 is made up of 16 amino acids. The V segment lost 1 base and the J segment 7 bases; nucleotides outside the gene matches: 13. CDR3 in amino acids: CSVEGEGGRSRNEQFF. The CDR3 DNA reads TGCAGCGTTGAAGGGGAGGGCGGGAGATCGAGAAATGAGCAGTTCTTC.

The chain couples TRBV2 to TRBJ1-1, with TRBD1 matching 7 bases. The length of the CDR3 is 12 residues. The trim removed 6 bases at V and 8 bases at J, leaving 6 bases unmatched. Germline CDR1 SNHLY, CDR2 FYNNEI. CDR3 loop: CASRRGREEAFF. In nucleotides, the CDR3 is TGTGCCAGCAGGAGGGGGCGCGAAGAAGCTTTCTTT.

CDR3: CASSFSTSDYLTDTQYF. Written as DNA, the CDR3 is TGTGCCAGCAGTTTCTCTACTAGCGACTACTTGACAGATACGCAGTATTTT. This chain uses TRBV27 with TRBJ2-3; TRBD2 aligns across 7 bases. Trimming cost V 3 bases and J 3 bases; bases outside gene matches: 12. This CDR3 comprises 17 residues. Germline assignment: CDR1 MNHEY and CDR2 SMNVEV (reference sequence).

The chain links TRBV27 to TRBJ1-2; 7 nucleotides agree with TRBD1. Trimming took 0 bases from V and 4 from J; bases not matched to a gene: 2. CDR1 and CDR2 (germline): MNHEY, SMNVEV (reference sequence). The CDR3 consists of 14 residues. CDR3 sequence: CASSLSGQTYGYTF. CDR3 nucleotides: TGTGCCAGCAGTTTATCGGGACAGACCTATGGCTACACCTTC.

This clone was seen a few times. The chain combines TRBV28 with TRBJ2-7, with 8 bases identical to TRBD2. CDR3 length: 13 residues. Germline CDR1 is MDHEN and CDR2 is SYDVKM. V lost 10 bases, J lost 2 bases, and 7 bases stayed unmatched. CDR3 sequence: CATAGGYTYEQYF. The CDR3 DNA follows: TGTGCCACCGCGGGAGGCTACACCTACGAGCAGTACTTC.

V gene TRBV15 combines with J gene TRBJ2-1; 10 bases match TRBD2. The J segment lost 5 bases and the V segment lost 2 bases, leaving 9 bases of the junction unmatched. The germline V gene encodes CDR1 LNHNV and CDR2 YYDKDF (reference sequence). The CDR3 loop spans 17 amino acids. CDR3: CATSRNPRLAGNNEQFF. The CDR3 DNA follows: TGTGCCACCAGCAGAAATCCTAGACTAGCGGGTAACAATGAGCAGTTCTTC.

The CDR3 nucleotides are TGTGCCAGCAGATTAGCCGACCTGAACACTGAAGCTTTCTTT. It is translated as CASRLADLNTEAFF. The rearrangement joins TRBV5-5 to TRBJ1-1, with D uncertain. Germline loops: CDR1 SGHKS, CDR2 YYEKEE (reference sequence). The CDR3 is made up of 14 amino acids. V dropped 5 bases and J dropped 0 bases, with 11 bases sitting between them.

The chain uses TRBV28 and TRBJ2-7, with a tentative D call TRBD1 (6 bases). The germline V gene has CDR1 MDHEN and CDR2 SYDVKM. The CDR3 consists of 15 residues. Trimming removed 7 bases at V and 0 bases at J, with 16 bases between. CDR3 in amino acids: CASTLGAASSYEQYF. Written as DNA, the CDR3 is TGTGCCAGCACCTTGGGGGCGGCGAGCTCCTACGAGCAGTACTTC.

A few counts support this clone. The CDR3 DNA reads as TGTGCCAGCAGATATGGCAGTGACATCGGGGAGCTGTTTTTT. It specifies CASRYGSDIGELFF. The V call is TRBV28, the J call TRBJ2-2, with unresolved D. Trimming left V 6 bases short and J 7 bases short, with 15 bases between. Germline CDR1 reads MDHEN; CDR2 reads SYDVKM. The length of the CDR3 is 14 residues. Combining the CDR3 with reference TRBV28 and TRBJ2-2 gives the whole variable domain DVKVTQSSRYLVKRTGEKVFLECVQDMDHENMFWYRQDPGLGLRLIYFSYDVKMKEKGDIPEGYSVSREKKERFSLILESASTNQTSMYLCASRYGSDIGELFFGEGSRLTVL.

This clone turned up a few times. The chain combines TRBV6-5 with TRBJ2-7; 8 bases line up with TRBD2. There are 14 residues in the CDR3. Germline CDR1 reads MNHEY; CDR2 reads SVGAGI. V was clipped by 2 bases and J by 0 bases; unmatched bases: 0. This CDR3 reads CASSYGTSSYEQYF. CDR3 DNA sequence: TGTGCCAGCAGTTACGGGACTAGCTCCTACGAGCAGTACTTC.

V gene TRBV7-2 combines with J gene TRBJ2-1, with a tentative D call TRBD2 (6 bases). CDR1 and CDR2 from the germline V gene are SGHTA and FQGNSA. The germline V and J ends were trimmed by 6 bases and 7 bases, with 19 bases remaining between them. CDR3 size: 15 residues. Here the CDR3 reads CASRSRDSWGNEQFF. The CDR3, as DNA: TGTGCCAGCAGGTCCCGGGACTCCTGGGGAAATGAGCAGTTCTTC.

This chain uses TRBV6-6 with TRBJ2-1; no reliable D call. The CDR3 covers 13 residues. V lost 6 bases and J lost 6, with 12 bases in between. The germline V gene has CDR1 MNHNY and CDR2 SVGAGI (reference sequence). CDR3 sequence reads: CASSPSWANEQFF. CDR3 bases: TGTGCCAGCAGCCCGAGTTGGGCCAATGAGCAGTTCTTC.

The chain recombines TRBV19 with TRBJ2-2; 9 positions agree with TRBD2. V gave up 0 bases and J gave up 2 bases; unmatched junction bases: 4. Germline assignment: CDR1 LNHDA and CDR2 SQIVND (reference sequence). The CDR3 is made up of 17 amino acids. This CDR3 reads CASSIDLAGVNTGELFF. CDR3 sequence (DNA): TGTGCCAGTAGTATAGACTTAGCGGGAGTTAACACCGGGGAGCTGTTTTTT.

This clone was seen more than once but under ten times. The chain couples TRBV5-6 to TRBJ2-6; no reliable D call. This CDR3 comprises 14 residues. The germline V gene has CDR1 SGHDT and CDR2 YYEEEE. V dropped 2 bases and J dropped 2 bases, with 5 bases sitting between them. CDR3: CASSLFTGANVLTF. CDR3 in DNA: TGTGCCAGCAGCTTATTTACTGGGGCCAACGTCCTGACTTTC.

The chain uses TRBV28 and TRBJ1-5, with 7 bases fitting TRBD1. This CDR3 is 15 amino acids long. The junction had 10 bases not matched to a gene; V was cut back by 7 bases and J by 4 bases. Germline lookup yields CDR1 MDHEN and CDR2 SYDVKM. The CDR3: CASTIQPGQNQPQHF. In DNA form, the CDR3 reads TGTGCCAGCACCATTCAACCGGGACAGAATCAGCCCCAGCATTTT.

This clone was recorded a few times. The chain joins TRBV5-4 to TRBJ1-2, with D perhaps matching TRBD1 (6 bases). Trimming took off 1 base at V and 0 bases at J, with 7 bases between the two ends. CDR3 length equals 14 residues. In germline, CDR1 is SGHNT, CDR2 YYREEE (reference sequence). CDR3 bases: TGTGCCAGCAGCTTGACAGGGCCTAACTATGGCTACACCTTC. Its translation: CASSLTGPNYGYTF. The variable domain in full, with the rest retrieved from reference TRBV5-4 and TRBJ1-2, is ETGVTQSPTHLIKTRGQQVTLRCSSQSGHNTVSWYQQALGQGPQFIFQYYREEENGRGNFPPRFSGLQFPNYSSELNVNALELDDSALYLCASSLTGPNYGYTFGSGTRLTVV.

The chain carries TRBV7-9 and TRBJ2-3; the match to TRBD2 covers 14 bases. CDR1 SEHNR and CDR2 FQNEAQ come from the germline V gene (reference sequence). The CDR3 totals 16 residues. The V gene end was trimmed by 5 bases and the J gene end by 2 bases; junction bases not matched to a gene: 3. The chain's CDR3 is CASSLTSGGDTDTQYF. The CDR3 DNA follows: TGTGCCAGCAGCCTGACTAGCGGGGGGGACACAGATACGCAGTATTTT.